A single sample gave rise to the 29 T cell receptor beta chains below, sequenced in a study of memory CD4+ T cells and cytomegalovirus serostatus. The sort gate was single viable CD3+CD4+CD8-CD45RO+ cells for memory CD4+ T cells. Profiling relied on immunoSEQ multiplex PCR, and the TCRdb table lists in-frame clones only, not all of them. The sample lists approximately 47,000 clones; around 78% were seen once. Sequencing used memory CD4+ T cells from blood. The receptors come from an adult in good health and CMV-seronegative.

This chain links TRBV28 with TRBJ1-3; tentatively, D is TRBD1 (6 bases). CDR1 is MDHEN and CDR2 is SYDVKM in the germline V gene. This CDR3 is built from 14 residues. Trimming shortened V by 4 bases and J by 3 bases, and 10 bases separated the two germline ends. The chain's CDR3 is CASSSQGGGNTIYF. The DNA of the CDR3 is TGTGCCAGCAGTTCACAGGGAGGTGGAAACACCATATATTTT.

The V and J genes are TRBV28 and TRBJ2-2, with D maybe TRBD2 (6 bases). The CDR3 is 14 amino acids. Germline V CDR1 and CDR2: MDHEN, SYDVKM. V lost 3 bases and J 5 bases, leaving 10 bases between the germline ends. For the CDR3, the DNA is TGTGCCAGCAGTTTTTCCGGGGGTACCGGGGAGCTGTTTTTT. Translating gives CASSFSGGTGELFF.

The V and J genes are TRBV5-1 and TRBJ2-3; D might be TRBD1 or TRBD2, each matching 6 bases. The CDR3 has 15 amino acids. V was shortened by 0 bases and J by 3 bases, with 11 bases between the two germline ends. Germline V CDR1 and CDR2: SGHRS, YFSETQ. The CDR3 sequence: CASSLEGGRTDTQYF. The DNA for the CDR3 is TGCGCCAGCAGCTTGGAGGGGGGCCGGACAGATACGCAGTATTTT.

The rearrangement joins TRBV25-1 to TRBJ1-4; possibly TRBD1 for D (6 bases). The germline gives CDR1 MGHDK, CDR2 SYGVNS. This CDR3 is built from 15 residues. V shed 3 bases and J shed 5 bases, with 13 bases lying between them. CDR3 protein: CASSDPQTGNEKLFF. The CDR3 DNA follows: TGTGCCAGCAGTGACCCACAAACAGGGAATGAAAAACTGTTTTTT.

The chain links TRBV27 to TRBJ2-1; unclear D gene. CDR3 length equals 14 residues. Trimming stripped 5 bases from V and 7 bases from J, with 15 bases between. The germline CDR1 and CDR2 sequences are MNHEY and SMNVEV (reference sequence). The chain's CDR3 is CASSPHKVENEQFF. The CDR3 DNA follows: TGTGCCAGCAGTCCCCACAAGGTGGAAAATGAGCAGTTCTTC.

The chain has TRBV5-6 and TRBJ1-5; D gene uncertain. The germline V and J ends were trimmed by 0 bases and 10 bases, with 11 bases remaining between them. The CDR3 has 13 amino acids. Germline assignment: CDR1 SGHDT and CDR2 YYEEEE. The CDR3 protein is CASSLGTVGPQHF. Here the CDR3 DNA reads TGTGCCAGCAGCTTGGGGACCGTAGGCCCCCAGCATTTT.

This chain joins TRBV6-5 and TRBJ1-5; tentatively, D is TRBD1 (5 bases). CDR3 length: 14 amino acids. V lost 5 bases, J lost 4 bases, and 12 bases lay in between. Looked up from germline, CDR1 is MNHEY and CDR2 is SVGAGI. The CDR3 DNA sequence: TGTGCCAGCAGTCCCCGGGGGGGGAATCAGCCCCAGCATTTT. It translates to CASSPRGGNQPQHF.

This chain connects TRBV7-6 to TRBJ1-1; 7 bases align to TRBD1. The CDR3 is 13 amino acids. The V segment lost 4 bases and the J segment 4 bases; nucleotides outside the gene matches: 3. Germline V CDR1 and CDR2: SGHVS, FNYEAQ. CDR3 nucleotide sequence: TGTGCCAGCAGCTCAGGGACAGTCACTGAAGCTTTCTTT. Encoded protein: CASSSGTVTEAFF.

The CDR3 is CASSHDRGRTDNEQFF. CDR3 coding DNA: TGTGCCAGCTCACATGACAGGGGGCGCACCGACAATGAGCAGTTCTTC. The chain combines TRBV18 with TRBJ2-1; 10 nucleotides line up with TRBD1. V shed 4 bases, J shed 5 bases, and the junction held 8 bases outside the gene matches. Per the germline V gene, CDR1 is KGHSH and CDR2 is LQKENI. There are 16 residues in the CDR3. Full variable domain (rest looked up from reference TRBV18 and TRBJ2-1): NAGVMQNPRHLVRRRGQEARLRCSPMKGHSHVYWYRQLPEEGLKFMVYLQKENIIDESGMPKERFSAEFPKEGPSILRIQQVVRGDSAAYFCASSHDRGRTDNEQFFGPGTRLTVL.

The chain links TRBV28 to TRBJ2-5; D may be TRBD1 or TRBD2 (7 bases each). The length of the CDR3 is 13 residues. Germline CDR1 is MDHEN and CDR2 is SYDVKM. Trimming shortened V by 10 bases and J by 2 bases, and 14 bases separated the two germline ends. In nucleotides, the CDR3 is TGTGCCACGAGACAGGGAGGGCAAGAGACCCAGTACTTC. As protein: CATRQGGQETQYF. Full variable domain (remainder filled in from reference TRBV28 and TRBJ2-5): DVKVTQSSRYLVKRTGEKVFLECVQDMDHENMFWYRQDPGLGLRLIYFSYDVKMKEKGDIPEGYSVSREKKERFSLILESASTNQTSMYLCATRQGGQETQYFGPGTRLLVL.

This chain links TRBV5-1 with TRBJ1-4; D ambiguous. The V and J ends lost 4 bases and 8 bases respectively, with 12 bases between them. CDR3 length: 13 residues. Germline lookup yields CDR1 SGHRS and CDR2 YFSETQ. This CDR3 reads CASSPSVEEKLFF. The CDR3 DNA is TGCGCCAGCAGCCCCTCGGTAGAGGAAAAACTGTTTTTT.

The chain combines TRBV7-2 with TRBJ2-3; TRBD2 aligns across 8 bases. Germline V CDR1 and CDR2: SGHTA, FQGNSA. J gave up 5 bases and V 1 base, and 2 bases lay outside the gene matches. This CDR3 comprises 14 residues. The CDR3 sequence: CASSLGLAGDTQYF. Written as DNA, the CDR3 is TGTGCCAGCAGCTTAGGGCTAGCGGGAGATACGCAGTATTTT.

This chain's CDR3 is CASSLDVDSGYTF. The CDR3 DNA is TGTGCCAGCAGCTTAGACGTGGACAGTGGCTACACCTTC. The chain joins TRBV11-2 to TRBJ1-2, with a weak D call TRBD1 (6 bases). Germline V gene data show CDR1 as SGHAT and CDR2 as FQNNGV. V was trimmed by 0 bases and J by 7 bases, leaving 9 bases between them. The CDR3 consists of 13 residues.

The chain has TRBV10-3 and TRBJ2-4; 7 nucleotides align to TRBD2. The CDR3 is made up of 15 amino acids. Unmatched junction bases numbered 4, after V lost 3 bases and J lost 2 bases. Germline CDR1 ENHRY, CDR2 SYGVKD. The CDR3 here is CAISESSGTKNIQYF. The CDR3 region has the DNA TGTGCCATCAGTGAATCGAGCGGGACCAAAAACATTCAGTACTTC.

The rearrangement links TRBV7-2 to TRBJ2-7; no clear D gene. V lost 2 bases, J lost 2 bases, and 7 bases lay in between. CDR3 length: 13 residues. Per the germline V gene, CDR1 is SGHTA and CDR2 is FQGNSA. The CDR3 DNA is TGTGCCAGCAGCTTATCCCCCACCTACGAGCAGTACTTC. Translation gives CASSLSPTYEQYF. Combining the CDR3 with reference TRBV7-2 and TRBJ2-7 gives the whole variable domain GAGVSQSPSNKVTEKGKDVELRCDPISGHTALYWYRQSLGQGLEFLIYFQGNSAPDKSGLPSDRFSAERTGGSVSTLTIQRTQQEDSAVYLCASSLSPTYEQYFGPGTRLTVT.

J is TRBJ2-1 and V is TRBV18; D unclear. V was shortened by 5 bases and J by 4 bases, with 15 bases between the two germline ends. There are 15 residues in the CDR3. The germline CDR1 and CDR2 sequences are KGHSH and LQKENI. CDR3 bases: TGTGCCAGCTCAGAGCGCGTCCTAACATACAATGAGCAGTTCTTC. This gives the protein CASSERVLTYNEQFF.

The table lists this clone with a count of one. DNA of the CDR3: TGCAGCGTGGCCGGGACAGCTCACTATGGCTACACCTTC. Translation gives CSVAGTAHYGYTF. V and J are TRBV29-1 and TRBJ1-2; 7 bases align to TRBD1. V lost 6 bases and J lost 3; bases outside the gene matches: 7. The CDR3 covers 13 residues. Germline V gene sequence: CDR1 SQVTM, CDR2 ANQGSEA.

The chain couples TRBV5-1 to TRBJ2-3, with D possibly being TRBD2 (5 bases). Germline CDR1 reads SGHRS; CDR2 reads YFSETQ. This CDR3 region has 15 residues. With 4 bases removed from V and 0 bases from J, the gap between germline ends came to 12 bases. The CDR3 DNA sequence: TGCGCCAGCAGCAGGTCGGGGATAAGCACAGATACGCAGTATTTT. This sequence encodes CASSRSGISTDTQYF. The full variable domain, its missing parts supplied by reference TRBV5-1 and TRBJ2-3, is KAGVTQTPRYLIKTRGQQVTLSCSPISGHRSVSWYQQTPGQGLQFLFEYFSETQRNKGNFPGRFSGRQFSNSRSEMNVSTLELGDSALYLCASSRSGISTDTQYFGPGTRLTVL.

The table lists this clone with a count of one. The chain joins TRBV5-3 to TRBJ1-2; D is uncertain. TRBV5-3 has ORF status, its function being uncertain. The CDR3 is made up of 13 amino acids. V was clipped by 0 bases and J by 0 bases, with 3 bases between them. CDR3: CARSLDTNYGYTF. The CDR3 DNA reads as TGTGCCAGAAGCTTGGACACTAACTATGGCTACACCTTC.

The chain joins TRBV28 to TRBJ2-5; weak D call: TRBD2 (5 bases). V was trimmed by 2 bases and J by 3 bases, leaving 13 bases between them. The CDR3 has 15 amino acids. Looked up from germline, CDR1 is MDHEN and CDR2 is SYDVKM. The CDR3 DNA reads as TGTGCCAGCAGTTTACCTAGCACTGCAAAAGAGACCCAGTACTTC. This codes for CASSLPSTAKETQYF.

This rearrangement joins TRBV7-2 to TRBJ2-2, with D maybe TRBD1 (6 bases). The CDR3 is 16 amino acids. V lost 5 bases and J 3 bases, leaving 16 bases between the germline ends. Germline loops: CDR1 SGHTA, CDR2 FQGNSA. In nucleotides, the CDR3 is TGTGCCAGCAGCGCCCGCCGGGACACTGACACCGGGGAGCTGTTTTTT. It translates to CASSARRDTDTGELFF.

The CDR3 nucleotides read TGTGCCATCAGCTCGGCAGGGACCTCTGGAAACACCATATATTTT. This translates into CAISSAGTSGNTIYF. The J gene is TRBJ1-3, the V gene TRBV10-3; D might be TRBD1 (5 bases). The CDR3 contains 15 residues. CDR1 is ENHRY, CDR2 SYGVKD, per germline. V shed 6 bases and J shed 0 bases, with 12 bases lying between them.

The rearrangement links TRBV6-1 to TRBJ1-1, with TRBD1 as a possible D gene (6 bases). Germline assignment: CDR1 MNHNS and CDR2 SASEGT. The ends were cut back, 6 bases at V and 3 bases at J, with 14 bases in the middle. This CDR3 is 14 amino acids long. The CDR3 nucleotides read TGTGCCAGCAGAGCGACAGGACGAGACACTGAAGCTTTCTTT. Translation gives CASRATGRDTEAFF.

The V gene is TRBV6-6, the J gene TRBJ1-6; D gene uncertain. Trimming left V 2 bases short and J 8 bases short, with 7 bases between. This CDR3 is built from 13 residues. The germline V gene encodes CDR1 MNHNY and CDR2 SVGAGI (reference sequence). The CDR3 region is CASSYRLDSPLHF. CDR3 nucleotide sequence: TGTGCCAGCAGTTACCGCTTGGATTCACCCCTCCACTTT.

The V and J genes are TRBV5-4 and TRBJ2-3; 8 nucleotides match TRBD1. The CDR3 contains 16 residues. The V and J ends lost 3 bases and 3 bases, in that order; junction bases with no gene match: 9. Germline V gives CDR1 SGHNT, CDR2 YYREEE (reference sequence). CDR3 sequence (DNA): TGTGCCAGCAGCTCCCTGCAGGGGGCCAGGACAGATACGCAGTATTTT. This gives the protein CASSSLQGARTDTQYF.

V is TRBV15 and J is TRBJ2-4, with 9 bases that match TRBD1. The CDR3 runs 22 residues. The V gene's germline CDR1 is LNHNV and CDR2 YYDKDF (reference sequence). Germline trimming cut 3 bases from V and 0 bases from J; bases unmatched to any gene: 21. The CDR3: CATSRSASSRTGQGKAKNIQYF. CDR3 bases: TGTGCCACCAGCAGGTCCGCGTCCTCTCGGACCGGACAGGGGAAAGCCAAAAACATTCAGTACTTC.

For the CDR3, the DNA is TGCGCCAGCAGCCTTAGACAGGGGGCGTACGAGCAGTACTTC. It yields the protein CASSLRQGAYEQYF. The gene calls are TRBV4-3 and TRBJ2-7; 10 bases fit TRBD1. This CDR3 comprises 14 residues. V was pared by 4 bases and J by 4 bases, with 4 bases of the junction left unmatched. CDR1 LGHNA and CDR2 YSLEER come from the germline V gene.

CDR3 DNA sequence: TGTGCCAGCAGCTTAGGGCCGCAGGGCGGGACTTTCTTT. It codes for CASSLGPQGGTFF. The chain recombines TRBV7-2 with TRBJ1-1, with a tentative D call TRBD1 (5 bases). CDR1 is SGHTA and CDR2 is FQGNSA in the germline V gene. The CDR3 totals 13 residues. Trimming stripped 1 base from V and 12 bases from J, with 15 bases between.

This clone came up a few times. The rearrangement uses TRBV5-6 and TRBJ1-4; D may be TRBD1 (5 bases). This CDR3 region has 11 residues. Germline CDR1 is SGHDT and CDR2 is YYEEEE. V was pared by 5 bases and J by 10 bases, with 9 bases between. Here the CDR3 DNA reads TGTGCCAGCAGGGGGAGGGGAAAACTGTTTTTT. It specifies CASRGRGKLFF.